A single TCR beta chain is shown here with its context. This sample was taken from a study of blood T cell repertoires in COVID-19. Turning to the study itself: Sources were T cells, B-cell-depleted T cells, or PBMCs; the material itself was cDNA or gDNA.

Assay: immunoSEQ multiplex PCR; the TCRdb copy retains only in-frame clones and omits some. The sample lists fewer than 400,000 clones; approximately 88% were seen once. The junction had 14 bases not matched to a gene; V was cut back by 0 bases and J by 3 bases. Germline V gene lookup returns CDR1 MNHEY and CDR2 SVGEGT. The CDR3 consists of 18 residues. Those who participated ranged in age from roughly 18 to 100 years and resided in about two dozen US areas. Resolution of symptoms, clearance, or two negative PCRs was present in recovered Cohort 3 donors. This clonotype originated in a woman between 18 and 30 years old who had recovered from COVID-19. Sequencing was performed on PBMCs or T cells enriched from blood (not recorded which). The chain uses TRBV6-2 or TRBV6-3 and TRBJ2-7, with 7 bases fitting TRBD1. DNA for the CDR3: TGTGCCAGCAGTTACTCCATACTCCGGGACAGTGGAATCTACGAGCAGTACTTC. This sequence encodes CASSYSILRDSGIYEQYF.